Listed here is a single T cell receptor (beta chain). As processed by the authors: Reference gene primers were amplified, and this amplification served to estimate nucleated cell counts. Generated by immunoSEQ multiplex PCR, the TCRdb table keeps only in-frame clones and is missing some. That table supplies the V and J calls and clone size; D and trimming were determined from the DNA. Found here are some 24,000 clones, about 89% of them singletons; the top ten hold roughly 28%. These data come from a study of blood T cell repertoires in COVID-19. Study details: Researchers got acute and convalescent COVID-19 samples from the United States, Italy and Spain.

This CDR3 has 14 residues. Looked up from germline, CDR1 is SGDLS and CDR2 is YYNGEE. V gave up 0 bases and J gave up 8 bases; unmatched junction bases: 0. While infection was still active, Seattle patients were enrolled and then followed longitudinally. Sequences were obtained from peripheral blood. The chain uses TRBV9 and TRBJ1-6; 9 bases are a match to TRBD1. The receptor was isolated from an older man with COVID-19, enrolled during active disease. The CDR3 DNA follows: TGTGCCAGCAGCGTAGGGACAGGGGATTCACCCCTCCACTTT. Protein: CASSVGTGDSPLHF.